This section outlines one T cell receptor beta chain sequence together with its context. Its antigen remains undetermined. The record has no base qualities; no much larger clone is one base away. The data originate from a study of Tregs in tolerant kidney transplant recipients (dated by TCRdb to the late 2010s). Study-level background: Before combined kidney and bone marrow transplantation, this study identified donor-specific regulatory T cells using TCRbeta sequencing and then followed those same cells after transplant.

The transplants used related donors with nonmyeloablative bone marrow transplantation, and mixed chimerism in the human trials was transient. Thawed PBMCs were FACS-sorted into unstimulated Tregs (CD4+CD25+CD127-), CD4+ non-Tregs (CD4+CD25-), CD4 cells and CD8 cells. The patients were a handful of recipients of combined kidney and bone marrow transplants from the ITN036ST trial, and samples were available only for these trial subjects. Healthy control blood was separated into PBMCs by Ficoll density gradient and cryopreserved, and patient PBMCs were collected both before and after transplant. What the research found in general, with its limitations: Biological reproducibility was not directly addressed, though technical replication error appeared minimal. The study was constrained by small patient numbers, and validation of the findings is required in larger populations and under other immunosuppression protocols. Because the PCR primers were changed over time for some patients, nucleotide-level comparison could not be performed across the samples from those patients. The most biologically relevant and donor-specific TCRbeta repertoire appeared to be identified by expanding Tregs with activated donor B cells. Donor-specific Treg expansion was found to exceed global Treg expansion in tolerant patients, suggesting antigen-driven rather than nonspecific expansion.

For TCRbeta CDR3 sequencing, genomic DNA was extracted from sorted cells using the QIAGEN DNeasy Blood and Tissue Kit. High-throughput TCRbeta CDR3 sequencing, which included PCR amplification with bias correction and internal controls, was done commercially through immunoSEQ. From the authors' description of their analysis: Unique productive TCRbeta sequences were defined by CDR3 nucleotide sequence where primers matched, and otherwise by CDR3 amino acid sequence together with Vbeta and Jbeta genes. Sorting error was corrected by removing sequences shared between sorted populations at a frequency ratio of 2:1 or less, and the remaining shared sequences were assigned to the higher population. A sequence counted as donor-reactive if, in CFSE-low cells, the sequence had a frequency of at least 0.01% and was expanded at least 5-fold compared with unstimulated cells. Repertoire divergence was quantified by Jensen-Shannon divergence using the top 100 TCRbeta sequences ranked by frequency. For samples with multiple sequencing runs, sorting error was corrected in each run separately before the runs were combined. TCRdb holds this immuneACCESS table with in-frame rearrangements only. Some clones are missing; in checked studies, unresolved V genes explain under half, and the rest has no known cause. That table supplies the V and J calls and clone size; D and trimming were determined from the DNA. The sample contains 50,000 or so clones, approximately 89% of them found a single time. The ten largest clones represent around 16% of the sample.

V and J are truncated by 2 bases and 6 bases respectively, leaving an intervening sequence of 12 bases. CDR1 and CDR2, per the germline V gene (reference sequence), are SEHNR and FQNEAQ. CDR3 length: 14 amino acids, cysteine to phenylalanine. Only CDR3 DNA remains: 42 bases, in frame from the first base. The clonotype comes from a human patient who received a combined kidney and bone marrow transplant. It is possible that, after a transplant, some T cells come from the graft donor. Here the sequenced sample was CD8+ T cells from blood (PBMCs), taken 12 months after the transplant. The rearrangement combines TRBV7-9 with TRBJ2-3; the D segment could be TRBD1, given 5 matching bases. The CDR3: CASSLSGGADTQYF. The nucleotides are TGTGCCAGCAGCTTAAGTGGTGGGGCCGATACGCAGTATTTT. The variable domain in full, with residues beyond the CDR3 obtained from the reference TRBV7-9 and TRBJ2-3 genes, is DTGVSQNPRHKITKRGQNVTFRCDPISEHNRLYWYRQTLGQGPEFLTYFQNEAQLEKSRLLSDRFSAERPKGSFSTLEIQRTEQGDSAMYLCASSLSGGADTQYFGPGTRLTVL.